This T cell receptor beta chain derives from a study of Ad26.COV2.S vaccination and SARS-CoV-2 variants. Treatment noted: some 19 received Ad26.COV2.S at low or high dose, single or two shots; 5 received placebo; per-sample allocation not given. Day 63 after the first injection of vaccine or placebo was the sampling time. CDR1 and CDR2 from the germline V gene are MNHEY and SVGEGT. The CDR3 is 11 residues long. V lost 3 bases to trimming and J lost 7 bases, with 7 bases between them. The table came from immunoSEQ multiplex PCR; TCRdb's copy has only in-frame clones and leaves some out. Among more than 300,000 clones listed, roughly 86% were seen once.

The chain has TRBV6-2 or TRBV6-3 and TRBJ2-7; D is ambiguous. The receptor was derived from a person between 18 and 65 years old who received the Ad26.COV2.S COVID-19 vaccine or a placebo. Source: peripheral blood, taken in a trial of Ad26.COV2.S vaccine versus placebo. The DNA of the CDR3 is TGTGCCAGCAGTTATGGATGGGAGCAGTACTTC. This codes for CASSYGWEQYF.